A selection of T cell receptor beta chains follows, all from one sample in a study of blood T cell repertoires in COVID-19. Profiled with immunoSEQ multiplex PCR; TCRdb holds only in-frame clones, not every one. The data show tens of thousands of clones, 81% seen once. Sequenced: peripheral blood. Every receptor here comes from an elderly man with acute or convalescent COVID-19. The CDR3 runs from the conserved cysteine through the conserved F or W. D genes are given only for firm matches. The size field is filled for only some rows; it gives once, few, many or a size class.

v_gene,d_gene,j_gene,abundance,CDR3aa
TRBV19,.,TRBJ1-1,.,CASSIQGSAEAFF
TRBV28,.,TRBJ2-7,few,CASRGSSYEQYF
TRBV6-4,TRBD1,TRBJ1-6,.,CASSRDRNSPLHF
TRBV29-1,.,TRBJ2-3,.,CSGSGGTDTQYF
TRBV28,.,TRBJ2-3,.,CASSHRSYGTDTQYF
TRBV7-2,.,TRBJ1-1,.,CASSLVTTGTEAFF
TRBV3-1/TRBV3-2,TRBD1,TRBJ2-4,.,CASSHGTGKNIQYF
TRBV19,TRBD2,TRBJ2-7,.,CASSSTSGALFYEQYF
TRBV3-1/TRBV3-2,.,TRBJ2-2,.,CASSQEGRAGELFF
TRBV5-6,TRBD1,TRBJ1-1,.,CASRSGTGGLRTEAFF
TRBV2,.,TRBJ1-1,.,CASKKAVNTEAFF
TRBV18,TRBD2,TRBJ2-1,.,CASSGERERNYNEQFF
TRBV4-2,TRBD1,TRBJ1-5,once,CASSRGTDYSNQPQHF
TRBV2,.,TRBJ1-6,.,CASIGGEDSSPLHF
TRBV2,TRBD1,TRBJ1-5,.,CASSGQGFDNQPQHF
TRBV5-5,TRBD1,TRBJ1-6,.,CASSVRTGNNSPLHF
TRBV6-2/TRBV6-3,.,TRBJ2-7,.,CASSYTGLYEQYF
TRBV28,TRBD2,TRBJ2-1,.,CASSPLGAGDRLRNEQFF
TRBV11-2,.,TRBJ2-2,.,CASSSLGRGTGELFF
TRBV6-5,.,TRBJ1-2,.,CASSYSILYGYTF
TRBV6-5,.,TRBJ1-6,.,CASSYASSYNSPLHF
TRBV12-3/TRBV12-4,TRBD1,TRBJ1-2,.,CASSLGQGHGYTF
TRBV18,.,TRBJ1-4,once,CASSPGGGNEKLFF
TRBV28,.,TRBJ2-7,.,CASSRRTLIAEQYF
TRBV27,.,TRBJ1-5,.,CASSPGDSNQPQHF
TRBV7-3,.,TRBJ2-1,.,CASSSIARSSYNEQFF
TRBV24-1,TRBD2,TRBJ2-1,.,CATSDPGTSSNNEQFF
TRBV6-5,.,TRBJ1-3,.,CASVVTGGNTIYF
TRBV5-1,TRBD2,TRBJ2-2,.,CASFDPGLAGGLRTGELFF
TRBV6-2/TRBV6-3,TRBD2,TRBJ2-1,.,CASSLNKREYYYNEQFF
TRBV18,TRBD2,TRBJ2-5,few,CASSPPTGTSGRALHPVPGTQYF
TRBV19,.,TRBJ2-1,.,CASSIDPDGQRGNEQFF
TRBV18,TRBD1,TRBJ1-2,.,CASSQVPGQGSYGYTF
TRBV5-1,.,TRBJ2-1,.,CASSLADRNNEQFF
TRBV28,TRBD2,TRBJ2-7,.,CASSLLASGTYEQYF
TRBV6-1,.,TRBJ2-3,once,CASTESAEGISTDTQYF
TRBV9,TRBD2,TRBJ2-7,.,CASSASFPGTSGPYEQYF
TRBV5-6,TRBD2,TRBJ2-1,.,CASSKGLAIYNEQFF
TRBV30,.,TRBJ2-5,.,CAWSVGLARMQTQYF
TRBV19,.,TRBJ1-4,.,CASSRGQTATNEKLFF
TRBV18,.,TRBJ2-2,.,CASSKPGQVTGELFF
TRBV19,TRBD1,TRBJ2-2,.,CASTSPRTGGNTGELFF
TRBV7-9,TRBD2,TRBJ2-2,.,CASSRGLAGVSGELFF
TRBV5-4,.,TRBJ2-3,.,CASSLSAGTTDTQYF
TRBV24-1,TRBD1,TRBJ2-5,.,CATSETGAETQYF
TRBV10-3,TRBD1,TRBJ2-7,.,CAISGGTGEGEQYF
TRBV9,TRBD2,TRBJ2-3,many,CASSVGLAGGTDTQYF
TRBV7-9,TRBD2,TRBJ2-3,many,CASSRLAGGRDTQYF
TRBV2,TRBD2,TRBJ2-5,.,CASSSLAGVETQYF
TRBV19,.,TRBJ2-1,few,CASSISRPNEQFF
TRBV9,.,TRBJ1-3,.,CASSARDGGNTIYF
TRBV12-3/TRBV12-4,.,TRBJ1-5,few,CASTGGGQPQHF